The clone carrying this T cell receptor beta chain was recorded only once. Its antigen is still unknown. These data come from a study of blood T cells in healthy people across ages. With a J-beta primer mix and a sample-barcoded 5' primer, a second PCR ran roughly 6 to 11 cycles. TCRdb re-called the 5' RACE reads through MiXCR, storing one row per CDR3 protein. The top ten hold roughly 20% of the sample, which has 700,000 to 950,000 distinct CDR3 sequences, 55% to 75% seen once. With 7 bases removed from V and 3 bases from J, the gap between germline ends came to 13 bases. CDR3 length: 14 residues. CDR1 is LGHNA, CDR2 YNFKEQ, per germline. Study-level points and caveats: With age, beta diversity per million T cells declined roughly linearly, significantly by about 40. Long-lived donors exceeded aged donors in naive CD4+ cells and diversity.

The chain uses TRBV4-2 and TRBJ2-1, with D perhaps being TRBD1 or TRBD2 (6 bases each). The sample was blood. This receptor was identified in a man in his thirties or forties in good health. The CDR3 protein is CASKGGPHYNEQFF. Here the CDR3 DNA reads TGTGCCAGCAAGGGGGGCCCTCACTACAATGAGCAGTTCTTC.